One and the same sample provided the 19 T cell receptor beta chains below, sequenced in a study of memory CD4+ T cells and cytomegalovirus serostatus. Using immunoSEQ multiplex PCR, the repertoire was profiled, and TCRdb retains in-frame clones only, with some absent. The table has tens of thousands of clones, around four fifths seen once; the top ten hold more than 0.8%. The sort gate was single viable CD3+CD4+CD8-CD45RO+ cells for memory CD4+ T cells. The sample was memory CD4+ T cells from blood. Receptor source: an adult in good health and CMV-seronegative.

Details on this clone: One end of the junction varies from germline; a read error may be responsible. V usage is TRBV7-2 and J usage is TRBJ2-7; 10 bases map to TRBD1. This CDR3 has 14 residues. Per germline, CDR1 SGHTA and CDR2 FQGNSA. The CDR3 DNA sequence: TGTGCCAGCAGCCACCGGGACAGGGGTTACGGGCAGTACTTC. It is translated as CASSHRDRGYGQYF.

The chain uses TRBV7-9 and TRBJ2-1, with 10 positions matching TRBD1. After removal of 3 bases from V and 5 bases from J, the junction contained 4 bases not matched to a gene. CDR1 is SEHNR, CDR2 FQNEAQ, per germline (reference sequence). The CDR3 length is 15 residues. CDR3 sequence (DNA): TGTGCCAGCAGCTTTGTAGACAGGGGGCACAATGAGCAGTTCTTC. Its translation: CASSFVDRGHNEQFF.

The V call is TRBV4-1, the J call TRBJ1-1; D gene uncertain. This CDR3 has 19 residues. Germline-derived CDR1 and CDR2 are MGHRA and YSYEKL. V dropped 0 bases and J dropped 0 bases, with 20 bases sitting between them. The CDR3 DNA reads as TGCGCCAGCAGCCAAGATTGGTCCCATATCGAGGGTATGAACACTGAAGCTTTCTTT. It encodes CASSQDWSHIEGMNTEAFF.

This rearrangement joins TRBV5-1 to TRBJ2-5; D gene uncertain. Germline values: CDR1 SGHRS, CDR2 YFSETQ. The CDR3 extends over 12 amino acids. Trimming shortened V by 3 bases and J by 3 bases, and 6 bases separated the two germline ends. The CDR3 DNA sequence: TGCGCCAGCAGCTCTGGCGAAGAGACCCAGTACTTC. The encoded protein is CASSSGEETQYF.

The chain uses TRBV11-2 and TRBJ1-2; 7 nucleotides align to TRBD1. The CDR3 covers 14 residues. Germline lookup yields CDR1 SGHAT and CDR2 FQNNGV. J gave up 2 bases and V 5 bases, and 5 bases lay outside the gene matches. The CDR3 DNA reads TGTGCCAGCAGCACCCTGACAGGGAACTATGGCTACACCTTC. Its protein is CASSTLTGNYGYTF.

In DNA form, the CDR3 reads TGCGCCAGCAGCTTGGGCGGGAACTCCTACGAGCAGTACTTC. Its protein is CASSLGGNSYEQYF. The V call is TRBV5-1, the J call TRBJ2-7; D may be TRBD2 (6 bases). Trimming left V 0 bases short and J 0 bases short, with 7 bases between. This CDR3 is built from 14 residues. CDR1 is SGHRS and CDR2 is YFSETQ in the germline V gene.

A few counts support this clone. The chain has TRBV2 and TRBJ1-5; 9 bases agree with TRBD1. Germline CDR1 is SNHLY and CDR2 is FYNNEI. The CDR3 has 13 residues. V dropped 10 bases and J dropped 2; count of bases not matched to a gene: 3. The CDR3 reads CATGQGRNQPQHF. The CDR3 nucleotides read TGTGCCACTGGACAGGGGCGCAATCAGCCCCAGCATTTT.

With regard to this clone: This same CDR3 is encoded by further DNA sequences in the sample. V is TRBV19 and J is TRBJ1-4; D is perhaps TRBD1 (6 bases). The ends were cut back, 5 bases at V and 4 bases at J, with 14 bases in the middle. The germline V gene encodes CDR1 LNHDA and CDR2 SQIVND (reference sequence). The CDR3 spans 15 residues. CDR3 bases: TGTGCCAGTAGTGTCAGGGGACCGGGTAATGAAAAACTGTTTTTT. Translating gives CASSVRGPGNEKLFF.

This clone was seen only once. V is TRBV7-2 and J is TRBJ1-2, with 9 bases aligning to TRBD1. Germline values: CDR1 SGHTA, CDR2 FQGNSA. With V trimmed by 5 bases and J by 5 bases, 15 bases remained unmatched. The CDR3 contains 17 residues. The CDR3 DNA follows: TGTGCCAGCAGCCCAGGGGGGGGACAGGGAGACCTTTATGGCTACACCTTC. Translated, it gives CASSPGGGQGDLYGYTF.

The J gene is TRBJ1-2, the V gene TRBV9; the D gene is possibly TRBD1 (6 bases). The V and J ends lost 0 bases and 6 bases respectively, with 12 bases between them. The CDR3 totals 14 residues. Germline V gives CDR1 SGDLS, CDR2 YYNGEE. CDR3 sequence (DNA): TGTGCCAGCAGCGTAGGGGACAACTCCAATGGCTACACCTTC. As protein: CASSVGDNSNGYTF.

The chain joins TRBV18 to TRBJ2-7; D assignment may be TRBD1 or TRBD2 (5 bases each). Germline V lookup: CDR1 KGHSH, CDR2 LQKENI. There are 14 residues in the CDR3. V lost 3 bases and J 1 base, leaving 10 bases between the germline ends. The CDR3: CASSPGTASYEQYF. As DNA, the CDR3 is TGTGCCAGCTCACCCGGGACGGCGTCCTACGAGCAGTACTTC.

The V gene is TRBV7-2, the J gene TRBJ1-4; D call uncertain. The ends were cut back, 1 base at V and 4 bases at J, with 10 bases in the middle. The germline CDR1 and CDR2 sequences are SGHTA and FQGNSA. This CDR3 contains 15 residues. This chain's CDR3 is CASSLGGGYNEKLFF. The CDR3 coding sequence is TGTGCCAGCAGCTTAGGTGGTGGTTATAATGAAAAACTGTTTTTT.

This rearrangement joins TRBV19 to TRBJ2-7, with 10 nucleotides matching TRBD1. V shed 10 bases and J 5 bases; nucleotides not matched to a gene: 8. This CDR3 has 13 residues. Germline assignment: CDR1 LNHDA and CDR2 SQIVND (reference sequence). CDR3 region: CATRDRGSDEQYF. CDR3 sequence (DNA): TGTGCCACGCGGGACAGGGGTTCTGACGAGCAGTACTTC. Using reference TRBV19 and TRBJ2-7 for the parts outside the CDR3, the full variable domain is DGGITQSPKYLFRKEGQNVTLSCEQNLNHDAMYWYRQDPGQGLRLIYYSQIVNDFQKGDIAEGYSVSREKKESFPLTVTSAQKNPTAFYLCATRDRGSDEQYFGPGTRLTVT.

This clone was found a few times. Its ends do not fully match the called genes, so a read error is possible. The rearrangement links TRBV6-1 to TRBJ1-2; 7 nucleotides agree with TRBD1. The CDR3 extends over 14 amino acids. From germline, CDR1 is MNHNS and CDR2 SASEGT. The CDR3 DNA follows: TGTGCCAGCAGCGAAGGGGACAGCCCCTATGGCTACACCTTC. Amino acids: CASSEGDSPYGYTF.

The CDR3 DNA is TGTGCCAGCAGCGTAGGGGGGCGGGAGGGGCAAGAGACCCAGTACTTC. This translates into CASSVGGREGQETQYF. The genes are TRBV5-4 and TRBJ2-5; TRBD2 agrees at 9 bases. V lost 4 bases and J lost 2; bases outside the gene matches: 9. From germline, CDR1 is SGHNT and CDR2 YYREEE (reference sequence). This CDR3 spans 16 amino acids.

The chain joins TRBV18 to TRBJ2-3, with D perhaps matching TRBD1 (5 bases). The V end was cut by 0 bases, the J end by 2 bases, with 12 bases between. The CDR3 is 16 residues long. The germline gives CDR1 KGHSH, CDR2 LQKENI. CDR3 loop: CASSPPSGANTDTQYF. For the CDR3, the DNA is TGTGCCAGCTCACCACCGAGTGGGGCCAACACAGATACGCAGTATTTT.

The V gene is TRBV7-3, the J gene TRBJ2-3, with 9 positions matching TRBD1. J gave up 4 bases and V 5 bases, and 16 bases lay outside the gene matches. Germline-derived CDR1 and CDR2 are SGHTA and FQGTGA. This CDR3 has 18 amino acids. CDR3 sequence (DNA): TGTGCCAGCAGCCAATTACAGGGGACAGGGTCGAGCGCAGATACGCAGTATTTT. It codes for CASSQLQGTGSSADTQYF.

The chain carries TRBV28 and TRBJ2-1, with 7 bases aligning to TRBD2. The CDR3 is 16 amino acids. The V gene end was trimmed by 4 bases and the J gene end by 0 bases; junction bases not matched to a gene: 6. Germline V lookup: CDR1 MDHEN, CDR2 SYDVKM. CDR3 loop: CASSSPGGGSYNEQFF. CDR3 nucleotide sequence: TGTGCCAGCAGTTCCCCCGGCGGGGGCTCCTACAATGAGCAGTTCTTC.

The V call is TRBV11-2, the J call TRBJ2-6; D ambiguous. Trimming cost V 1 base and J 0 bases, with 7 bases left between them. CDR1 and CDR2 from the germline V gene are SGHAT and FQNNGV. The CDR3 sequence is 16 residues long. CDR3 sequence reads: CASSLGTHSGANVLTF. CDR3 nucleotides: TGTGCCAGCAGCTTAGGCACCCACTCTGGGGCCAACGTCCTGACTTTC.